These 30 T cell receptor beta chains were all obtained from the same sample, sequenced in a study of blood T cells in healthy people across ages. Next came a second PCR, run for roughly 6 to 11 cycles, which used a sample-barcoded 5' primer along with a J-beta primer mix. MiXCR, applied by TCRdb to the 5' RACE reads, yields one record per CDR3 protein. Of 350,000 to 450,000 distinct CDR3 sequences detected, 50% to 60% appear once; the ten largest clones hold about 54%. The source material was blood. These receptors all stem from a man aged 60 to 69 in good health.

In DNA form, the CDR3 reads TGTGCCAGCAGCTTCGGCGGGTTTGGCGGGGAGCTGTTTTTT. It codes for CASSFGGFGGELFF. The rearrangement joins TRBV5-6 to TRBJ2-2; maybe TRBD2 (5 bases). Germline CDR1 reads SGHDT; CDR2 reads YYEEEE. V was shortened by 2 bases and J by 7 bases, with 12 bases between the two germline ends. The CDR3 runs 14 residues.

The chain carries TRBV7-2 and TRBJ2-1; 8 nucleotides line up with TRBD2. The CDR3 spans 16 residues. J was trimmed by 5 bases and V by 5 bases; bases with no gene match: 11. Germline CDR1 reads SGHTA; CDR2 reads FQGNSA. The CDR3 DNA reads TGTGCCAGCAGCCTAGGGGCTAGCGGGCCTGACAATGAGCAGTTCTTC. The encoded protein is CASSLGASGPDNEQFF.

This chain uses TRBV7-9 with TRBJ1-6; 12 bases are shared with TRBD1. This CDR3 is built from 15 residues. Germline V gene data show CDR1 as SEHNR and CDR2 as FQNEAQ (reference sequence). With 4 bases clipped from V and 8 bases from J, the junction kept 3 bases outside the gene matches. The CDR3 bases are TGTGCCAGCAGCTCGGGACAGGGGGCTGATTCACCCCTCCACTTT. Amino acid sequence: CASSSGQGADSPLHF. Together with reference TRBV7-9 and TRBJ1-6, the CDR3 gives the full variable domain: DTGVSQNPRHKITKRGQNVTFRCDPISEHNRLYWYRQTLGQGPEFLTYFQNEAQLEKSRLLSDRFSAERPKGSFSTLEIQRTEQGDSAMYLCASSSGQGADSPLHFGNGTRLTVT.

This chain joins TRBV12-3 or TRBV12-4 and TRBJ2-3; 7 nucleotides line up with TRBD2. The CDR3 spans 16 residues. With 3 bases clipped from V and 0 bases from J, the junction kept 6 bases outside the gene matches. The CDR3 coding sequence is TGTGCCAGCAGTTTCCTTCTGCGGGGGAGCACAGATACGCAGTATTTT. It codes for CASSFLLRGSTDTQYF.

The V call is TRBV25-1, the J call TRBJ1-5; no reliable D call. CDR1 is MGHDK and CDR2 is SYGVNS in the germline V gene. Trimming pared 6 bases from V and 5 bases from J, leaving 8 bases between. The CDR3 has 12 amino acids. The CDR3 bases are TGTGCCAGCAGGGACGGAGATCAGCCCCAGCATTTT. Amino acids: CASRDGDQPQHF.

This clonotype appeared many times. A much more abundant neighbour one base away suggests this may be a read error. The V gene is TRBV20-1, the J gene TRBJ2-5, with TRBD2 matching over 10 bases. V trimming: 0 bases; J trimming: 11 bases; junction bases outside the gene matches: 21. The CDR3 covers 18 residues. The germline CDR1 and CDR2 sequences are DFQATT and SNEGSKA (reference sequence). This CDR3 is CSARDGSGRTSPADEQYF. CDR3 nucleotide sequence: TGCAGTGCTAGAGATGGTAGCGGGAGGACCTCCCCGGCCGATGAGCAGTACTTC.

This clonotype has more than one count but fewer than ten. This chain links TRBV7-9 with TRBJ2-7, with a weak D call TRBD1 (6 bases). V lost 3 bases and J lost 3, with 12 bases in between. The CDR3 runs to 14 residues. Germline CDR1 SEHNR, CDR2 FQNEAQ (reference sequence). The CDR3 region has the DNA TGTGCCAGCAGCTTCAGGGGAAACAGCTACGAGCAGTACTTC. Translating it yields CASSFRGNSYEQYF.

The chain has TRBV5-1 and TRBJ2-7; D ambiguous. The V and J ends lost 0 bases and 0 bases respectively, with 7 bases between them. CDR1 is SGHRS, CDR2 YFSETQ, per germline. This CDR3 is 14 amino acids long. CDR3 residues: CASSLDGPSYEQYF. The CDR3 DNA follows: TGCGCCAGCAGCTTGGATGGCCCCTCCTACGAGCAGTACTTC.

The V gene is TRBV9, the J gene TRBJ2-7; D gene ambiguous. Germline CDR1 and CDR2: SGDLS and YYNGEE. V gave up 0 bases and J gave up 7 bases, with 17 bases separating them. The CDR3 contains 15 residues. DNA of the CDR3: TGTGCCAGCAGCGTAGGAAGGCGAGAACACAATGAGCAGTACTTC. This translates into CASSVGRREHNEQYF. The whole variable domain, remainder taken from reference TRBV9 and TRBJ2-7, is DSGVTQTPKHLITATGQRVTLRCSPRSGDLSVYWYQQSLDQGLQFLIQYYNGEERAKGNILERFSAQQFPDLHSELNLSSLELGDSALYFCASSVGRREHNEQYFGPGTRLTVT.

J is TRBJ2-1 and V is TRBV11-2, with 9 bases lining up with TRBD2. This CDR3 is built from 15 residues. Unmatched junction bases numbered 5, after V lost 5 bases and J lost 3 bases. CDR1 and CDR2 from the germline V gene are SGHAT and FQNNGV. Here the CDR3 reads CASSQSSGIYNEQFF. The CDR3 coding sequence is TGTGCCAGCAGCCAATCTAGCGGGATCTACAATGAGCAGTTCTTC.

This clonotype has a handful of counts. The CDR3 is CASSEVGRSTDEQFF. In DNA form, the CDR3 reads TGTGCCAGCAGTGAAGTCGGACGGTCCACCGATGAGCAGTTCTTC. The chain employs TRBV6-1 and TRBJ2-1; unclear D gene. CDR1 MNHNS and CDR2 SASEGT come from the germline V gene. V dropped 1 base and J dropped 8 bases, with 15 bases sitting between them. The CDR3 runs to 15 residues.

Only one count was recorded for this clonotype. This chain connects TRBV7-8 to TRBJ2-7, with a possible D match to TRBD2 (7 bases). From germline, CDR1 is SGHVS and CDR2 FQNEAQ. This CDR3 comprises 14 residues. V was cut by 7 bases and J by 3 bases, with 16 bases left in between. CDR3 region: CASIPRGGGYEQYF. DNA for the CDR3: TGTGCCAGCATCCCCCGGGGAGGGGGCTACGAGCAGTACTTC.

This chain joins TRBV6-1 and TRBJ1-1; D unresolved. Trimming pared 5 bases from V and 4 bases from J, leaving 14 bases between. The germline gives CDR1 MNHNS, CDR2 SASEGT. The CDR3 spans 14 residues. CDR3 DNA: TGTGCCAGCAGTACCCTGGAGGTGGGCACTGAAGCTTTCTTT. This gives the protein CASSTLEVGTEAFF.

V and J are TRBV7-6 and TRBJ2-3; the match to TRBD2 covers 9 bases. The germline V gene encodes CDR1 SGHVS and CDR2 FNYEAQ. After removal of 2 bases from V and 0 bases from J, the junction contained 3 bases not matched to a gene. The CDR3 loop spans 16 amino acids. DNA of the CDR3: TGTGCCAGCAGCTTACGTACTAGCGGGAGCACAGATACGCAGTATTTT. This encodes CASSLRTSGSTDTQYF.

CDR3 in DNA: TGTGCCAGCAGCTTAGCCGGGGGAGGAGTAGCACATACGCAGTATTTT. Amino acid sequence: CASSLAGGGVAHTQYF. The chain has TRBV7-2 and TRBJ2-3, with TRBD2 as a possible D gene (6 bases). Germline lookup yields CDR1 SGHTA and CDR2 FQGNSA. V was cut by 0 bases and J by 7 bases, with 17 bases left in between. The CDR3 totals 16 residues.

With respect to this clonotype: One end of the junction is discordant with germline, which a read error may explain. This chain's CDR3 is CVSSEALTIPTYEQYF. Written as DNA, the CDR3 is TGTGTCAGCAGTGAAGCATTGACTATACCGACCTACGAGCAGTACTTC. The chain couples TRBV6-1 to TRBJ2-7, with D possibly matching TRBD2 (5 bases). This CDR3 region has 16 residues. CDR1 is MNHNS, CDR2 SASEGT, per germline.

CDR3 loop: CASSGSGATDNEQFF. DNA for the CDR3: TGTGCCAGCAGTGGTAGCGGGGCCACAGACAATGAGCAGTTCTTC. This chain joins TRBV2 and TRBJ2-1; 8 nucleotides line up with TRBD2. The CDR3 spans 15 residues. Germline values: CDR1 SNHLY, CDR2 FYNNEI. V shed 4 bases, J shed 5 bases, and the junction held 7 bases outside the gene matches.

V is TRBV7-9 and J is TRBJ2-7; D perhaps matches TRBD2 (5 bases). CDR3 length: 14 residues. The ends were cut back, 5 bases at V and 7 bases at J, with 18 bases in the middle. The germline V gene encodes CDR1 SEHNR and CDR2 FQNEAQ (reference sequence). The CDR3 protein is CASSRGSNLDEQYF. The CDR3 nucleotides read TGTGCCAGCAGCCGGGGATCCAACTTGGATGAGCAGTACTTC.

This clonotype was counted at least ten times. This chain connects TRBV25-1 to TRBJ2-3, with 10 bases that match TRBD1. Germline-derived CDR1 and CDR2 are MGHDK and SYGVNS. The junction had 9 bases not matched to a gene; V was cut back by 4 bases and J by 2 bases. The CDR3 extends over 17 amino acids. In DNA form, the CDR3 reads TGTGCCAGCAGTGGGGGACCGGGACAGGGGCCCACAGATACGCAGTATTTT. Encoded protein: CASSGGPGQGPTDTQYF.

The chain links TRBV12-3 or TRBV12-4 to TRBJ2-4; the D gene is possibly TRBD1 (5 bases). The J call may be mistaken, given a closer DNA end match to TRBJ2-7. The CDR3 consists of 13 residues. The CDR3 coding sequence is TGTGCCAGCAGTTGGGGCGGCGCATACGAGCAGTACTTC. Its protein product is CASSWGGAYEQYF.

The V gene is TRBV5-1, the J gene TRBJ2-3, with D uncertain. V was cut by 2 bases and J by 0 bases, with 10 bases left in between. CDR1 is SGHRS and CDR2 is YFSETQ in the germline V gene. This CDR3 is 15 amino acids long. CDR3 residues: CASSFQPSSTDTQYF. In DNA form, the CDR3 reads TGCGCCAGCAGCTTCCAACCGTCTAGCACAGATACGCAGTATTTT.

The chain uses TRBV27 and TRBJ2-7, with 12 positions matching TRBD2. The CDR3 contains 15 residues. V shed 5 bases, J shed 7 bases, and the junction held 9 bases outside the gene matches. Germline CDR1 reads MNHEY; CDR2 reads SMNVEV (reference sequence). The CDR3 loop reads CASSRVGTSGLEQYF. DNA of the CDR3: TGTGCCAGCAGTAGAGTGGGGACTAGCGGGTTAGAGCAGTACTTC.

This clonotype was observed a handful of times. V and J are TRBV15 and TRBJ2-5, with D perhaps TRBD1 (6 bases). CDR3 length: 18 residues. Trimming removed 4 bases from V and 1 base from J, with 22 bases in between. Germline-derived CDR1 and CDR2 are LNHNV and YYDKDF (reference sequence). The CDR3 reads CATSKDTDSSRGQETQYF. Written as DNA, the CDR3 is TGTGCCACCAGCAAAGATACGGACAGTTCCAGGGGCCAAGAGACCCAGTACTTC.

Details on this clonotype: One end of the junction fails to match germline, which may point to a read error. The V call is TRBV7-2, the J call TRBJ1-2, with 7 bases matching TRBD1. The CDR3 length is 14 residues. Germline CDR1 is SGHTA and CDR2 is FQGNSA. The DNA of the CDR3 is TGTGCCAGCACCTTAGGGGACAGCGGCTATGGCTACACCTTC. Translated, it gives CASTLGDSGYGYTF.

The V call is TRBV25-1, the J call TRBJ2-3; a possible D gene is TRBD2 (6 bases). Germline V gene sequence: CDR1 MGHDK, CDR2 SYGVNS. This CDR3 comprises 16 residues. Trimming cost V 3 bases and J 6 bases, with 19 bases left between them. CDR3 amino acids: CASSDHGGVGWDTQYF. CDR3 nucleotides: TGTGCCAGCAGTGACCACGGGGGAGTAGGGTGGGATACGCAGTATTTT.

In its sample, this clonotype was seen many times. V gene TRBV28 combines with J gene TRBJ2-7, with no clear D. The CDR3 consists of 16 residues. V was cut by 3 bases and J by 3 bases, with 18 bases left in between. From germline, CDR1 is MDHEN and CDR2 SYDVKM. CDR3 protein: CASSFYLGLLNYEQYF. The CDR3 coding sequence is TGTGCCAGCAGTTTTTATTTGGGGTTACTAAACTACGAGCAGTACTTC.

The CDR3 DNA is TGCAGTGCTAGAGATGGCAGGGGGGTTAGCGGCTACACCTTC. It is translated as CSARDGRGVSGYTF. The chain has TRBV20-1 and TRBJ1-2; TRBD1 matches 7 bases. J gave up 8 bases and V 0 bases, and 9 bases lay outside the gene matches. The germline CDR1 and CDR2 sequences are DFQATT and SNEGSKA (reference sequence). CDR3 length: 14 residues.

The chain couples TRBV15 to TRBJ2-7; perhaps TRBD1 as D (5 bases). Germline assignment: CDR1 LNHNV and CDR2 YYDKDF (reference sequence). The CDR3 contains 13 residues. The V end lost 0 bases, the J end lost 9 bases, and 12 bases lay between the germline ends. The CDR3 bases are TGTGCCACCAGCAGAGATACAAGGGGTCGGCAGTACTTC. It is translated as CATSRDTRGRQYF. The full variable domain, its missing parts supplied by reference TRBV15 and TRBJ2-7, is DAMVIQNPRYQVTQFGKPVTLSCSQTLNHNVMYWYQQKSSQAPKLLFHYYDKDFNNEADTPDNFQSRRPNTSFCFLDIRSPGLGDTAMYLCATSRDTRGRQYFGPGTRLTVT.

The rearrangement links TRBV2 to TRBJ2-5; no firm D call. V lost 7 bases and J lost 4, with 10 bases in between. Germline CDR1 reads SNHLY; CDR2 reads FYNNEI. There are 12 residues in the CDR3. The CDR3 DNA reads TGTGCCAGCAAACCTGACGGAGAGACCCAGTACTTC. Its protein product is CASKPDGETQYF. Complete variable domain (other parts from reference TRBV2 and TRBJ2-5): EPEVTQTPSHQVTQMGQEVILRCVPISNHLYFYWYRQILGQKVEFLVSFYNNEISEKSEIFDDQFSVERPDGSNFTLKIRSTKLEDSAMYFCASKPDGETQYFGPGTRLLVL.

V and J are TRBV28 and TRBJ2-7; 9 bases are shared with TRBD1. CDR3 length equals 16 residues. With 4 bases clipped from V and 6 bases from J, the junction kept 13 bases outside the gene matches. Germline lookup yields CDR1 MDHEN and CDR2 SYDVKM. This CDR3 reads CASSSPAGTGKGEQYF. CDR3 bases: TGTGCCAGCAGTTCCCCCGCCGGGACAGGGAAGGGCGAGCAGTACTTC.